This record concerns one T cell receptor beta chain sequence. Antigen unknown. The length of the CDR3 is 14 residues. Germline V gene sequence: CDR1 MGHDK, CDR2 SYGVNS. The sample is drawn from a study of breast tumors, draining lymph nodes, adjacent tissues. Findings of the study overall: Tumor TCR diversity was below lymph nodes but above nontumor tissue. Most tumor T cells seemingly derive from lymph node, then expand in tumor. Luminal-like breast cancer showed significantly higher tumor–nontumor repertoire similarity than basal-like.

Samples came from axillary lymph nodes draining the breast cancer. In TCRdb, the multiplex PCR reads were re-called with MiXCR into one record per CDR3 protein. The table lists over 250,000 distinct CDR3 sequences, around 30% of them singletons, with more than 0.85% in the top ten. Sequenced input: axillary lymph node tissue. This rearrangement joins TRBV25-1 to TRBJ2-5, with TRBD2 matching over 11 bases. The TCR comes from a female donor with breast cancer. Some clones in this sample may be carry-over from other donors' samples. CDR3 sequence reads: CVVVLAGGLETQYF. The CDR3 DNA reads as TGTGTCGTCGTTCTAGCGGGAGGTTTGGAGACCCAGTACTTC.